This T cell receptor beta chain was profiled in a study of blood T cell repertoires in COVID-19. Study details: The cDNA or gDNA used as material had been derived from T cells, B-cell-depleted T cells, or PBMCs.

This clone was detected only once. The CDR3 consists of 13 residues. The V end lost 5 bases, the J end lost 4 bases, and 9 bases lay between the germline ends. Looked up from germline, CDR1 is LNHDA and CDR2 is SQIVND (reference sequence). Assay: immunoSEQ multiplex PCR; the TCRdb copy retains only in-frame clones and omits some. The repertoire consists of tens of thousands of clones, with 91% occurring once and the leading ten covering less than 7%. V usage is TRBV19 and J usage is TRBJ1-5; D remains ambiguous. Sample: peripheral blood. This sequence originates from a human donor in a cohort sampled during active COVID-19. CDR3 nucleotides: TGTGCCAGTAGTCAGTTCCGAAATCAGCCCCAGCATTTT. Amino acids: CASSQFRNQPQHF.